These T cell receptor beta chains were read from a single sample in a study of blood T cells in healthy people across ages. Via MiXCR, TCRdb re-called the 5' RACE reads, giving one row per CDR3 protein. This table has hundreds of thousands of distinct CDR3 sequences, 20% to 25% appearing once. Sequencing was carried out using blood. These receptors came from a man aged 65 to 85 in good health. Each CDR3 is given with its conserved first and last residue. Each record gives: V gene, D gene, J gene, clone size, CDR3 protein, CDR3 DNA. D genes are given only for firm matches. Rows may omit the clone size; those that give it use once, few, many or a size class.

TRBV4-2	NA	TRBJ1-2	NA	CASSQPQKRYGYTF	TGTGCCAGCAGCCAACCCCAAAAGAGGTATGGCTACACCTTC
TRBV5-1	TRBD2	TRBJ2-7	NA	CASSLDGGRALYEQYF	TGCGCCAGCAGCTTGGATGGAGGGAGGGCGTTGTACGAGCAGTACTTC
TRBV12-5	NA	TRBJ2-5	few	CASGPPKTQYF	TGTGCTAGTGGTCCCCCCAAGACCCAGTACTTC
TRBV6-1	NA	TRBJ1-2	NA	CASSDRGGSYTF	TGTGCCAGCAGTGACAGGGGCGGAAGCTACACCTTC
TRBV5-1	NA	TRBJ2-1	NA	CASSLGIHEQFF	TGCGCCAGCAGCTTGGGTATCCATGAGCAGTTCTTC
TRBV15	NA	TRBJ2-1	NA	CATSRENRFEQFF	TGTGCCACCAGCAGAGAGAACCGGTTTGAGCAGTTCTTC
TRBV20-1	NA	TRBJ2-7	few	CSAHGGRGPYEQYF	TGCAGTGCTCACGGGGGCAGGGGCCCCTACGAGCAGTACTTC
TRBV20-1	NA	TRBJ2-3	few	CSAAGGGALDTQYF	TGCAGTGCGGCTGGAGGGGGCGCGTTAGATACGCAGTATTTT
TRBV19	TRBD2	TRBJ2-7	few	CASSISAGGPSYEQYF	TGTGCCAGTAGTATATCAGCGGGAGGGCCATCCTACGAGCAGTACTTC
TRBV11-2	TRBD1	TRBJ1-4	NA	CASSAGGWDEKLFF	TGTGCCAGCAGCGCAGGGGGGTGGGATGAAAAACTGTTTTTT
TRBV5-1	NA	TRBJ2-2	NA	CASSPDSTGELFF	TGCGCCAGCAGCCCCGACAGCACCGGGGAGCTGTTTTTT
TRBV5-1	TRBD2	TRBJ2-4	NA	CASSLGSSGTLAKNIQYF	TGCGCCAGCAGCTTGGGGTCTAGCGGTACGCTAGCCAAAAACATTCAGTACTTC
TRBV5-6	TRBD2	TRBJ2-7	NA	CASSPDSGRGSYEQYF	TGTGCCAGCAGCCCCGATAGCGGGAGAGGGTCCTACGAGCAGTACTTC
TRBV14	NA	TRBJ1-2	NA	CASSHRPSNYGYTF	TGTGCCAGCAGCCACCGACCTAGTAACTATGGCTACACCTTC
TRBV7-9	NA	TRBJ2-5	NA	CASSYAGRRLTLGTQYF	TGTGCCAGCAGCTATGCAGGGAGGAGACTAACCCTGGGGACCCAGTACTTC
TRBV6-2/TRBV6-3	NA	TRBJ2-7	few	CASTAGGAPTYEQYF	TGTGCCAGCACGGCTGGGGGGGCCCCCACCTACGAGCAGTACTTC
TRBV3-1	NA	TRBJ1-2	few	CASSPTETGGHGYTF	TGTGCCAGCAGCCCAACCGAAACTGGGGGCCATGGCTACACCTTC
TRBV2	NA	TRBJ2-1	NA	CASSWGGRSKEQFF	TGTGCCAGCAGTTGGGGAGGCAGGTCTAAGGAGCAGTTCTTC
TRBV7-2	TRBD2	TRBJ2-7	few	CASSPGTSGGGVEQYF	TGTGCCAGCAGCCCTGGGACTAGCGGAGGGGGGGTCGAGCAGTACTTC
TRBV11-2	NA	TRBJ1-4	NA	CASSLGGSKKLFF	TGTGCCAGCAGCTTAGGCGGATCGAAAAAACTGTTTTTT
TRBV6-5	NA	TRBJ1-4	NA	CASRDPGPNEKLFF	TGTGCCAGCAGAGATCCGGGCCCCAATGAAAAACTGTTTTTT
TRBV12-3/TRBV12-4	TRBD2	TRBJ2-7	many	CASSPTGLAGPNF	TGTGCCAGCAGTCCGACGGGACTAGCGGGGCCTAACTTC
TRBV6-4	TRBD2	TRBJ2-3	NA	CASSVQREYPYINTDTQYF	TGTGCCAGCAGTGTCCAGCGGGAGTATCCCTATATCAACACAGATACGCAGTATTTT
TRBV10-2	NA	TRBJ2-1	NA	CASSESGAGNKQFF	TGCGCCAGCAGTGAGTCTGGGGCCGGGAATAAGCAGTTCTTC
TRBV7-3	NA	TRBJ1-2	NA	CASSLTGSADYGYTF	TGTGCCAGCAGCTTAACAGGGAGTGCCGACTATGGCTACACCTTC
TRBV18	TRBD1	TRBJ2-5	many	CASSQRQGGETQYF	TGTGCCAGCTCACAAAGACAGGGTGGAGAGACCCAGTACTTC
TRBV3-1	TRBD1	TRBJ2-7	NA	CASSQEAGGPYEQYF	TGTGCCAGCAGCCAAGAGGCAGGGGGCCCCTACGAGCAGTACTTC
TRBV7-2	TRBD2	TRBJ2-5	few	CASSLDGASGVGAQYF	TGTGCCAGCAGCTTAGATGGGGCTAGCGGGGTCGGGGCCCAGTACTTC
TRBV4-3	NA	TRBJ2-5	few	CASSPRRPQETQYF	TGCGCCAGCAGCCCCCGACGGCCCCAAGAGACCCAGTACTTC
TRBV27	TRBD2	TRBJ2-1	few	CASSLLTGGPLNEQFF	TGTGCCAGCAGTTTATTGACGGGAGGGCCCCTCAATGAGCAGTTCTTC
TRBV11-2	NA	TRBJ1-2	NA	CASSPVSGFSDGYTF	TGTGCCAGCAGCCCCGTTAGTGGCTTTTCAGATGGCTACACCTTC
TRBV27	NA	TRBJ2-1	NA	CASSPPGRSQFF	TGTGCCAGCAGTCCCCCCGGTCGATCGCAGTTCTTC
TRBV11-2	NA	TRBJ2-5	few	CASSFRTGRHSYGQYF	TGTGCCAGCAGCTTTCGTACAGGGAGACATTCCTACGGGCAGTACTTC
TRBV5-1	TRBD2	TRBJ2-3	few	CASSYGLAGFTDTQYF	TGCGCCAGCAGCTACGGACTAGCGGGCTTCACAGATACGCAGTATTTT
TRBV3-1	NA	TRBJ2-1	few	CASMGADYSYNEQFF	TGTGCCAGCATGGGAGCGGACTACTCCTACAATGAGCAGTTCTTC
TRBV2	TRBD1	TRBJ1-1	few	CASSVPGQGVQMNTEAFF	TGTGCCAGCAGTGTCCCGGGACAGGGGGTGCAAATGAACACTGAAGCTTTCTTT
TRBV20-1	NA	TRBJ1-2	NA	CSARGSDEGYGYTF	TGCAGTGCTAGAGGATCGGACGAGGGCTATGGCTACACCTTC
TRBV20-1	TRBD2	TRBJ2-5	many	CSVGRAIQETQYF	TGCAGTGTAGGGAGGGCCATACAAGAGACCCAGTACTTC
TRBV5-4	NA	TRBJ2-5	few	CASSLTLAGETQYF	TGTGCCAGCAGCCTCACACTAGCTGGAGAGACCCAGTACTTC
TRBV5-8	TRBD2	TRBJ2-3	few	CASTQGLAGDGDTQYF	TGTGCCAGCACCCAGGGACTAGCGGGAGATGGGGATACGCAGTATTTT
TRBV4-1	TRBD2	TRBJ2-1	NA	CASSQGSRLAGENEQFF	TGCGCCAGCAGCCAAGGTTCCAGACTAGCGGGAGAAAATGAGCAGTTCTTC
TRBV2	TRBD1	TRBJ2-1	few	CASRDSLHQGQFF	TGTGCCAGCCGGGACAGTCTCCATCAGGGACAGTTCTTC
TRBV5-1	TRBD2	TRBJ2-3	NA	CASRSGTSDVGTQYF	TGCGCCAGCAGAAGTGGGACTAGCGATGTTGGTACGCAGTATTTT
TRBV25-1	TRBD2	TRBJ2-1	many	CASSTPGLAGMQFF	TGTGCCAGCAGTACTCCGGGACTAGCGGGGATGCAGTTCTTC
TRBV6-2/TRBV6-3	TRBD2	TRBJ2-2	few	CASSLLAGEVGELFF	TGTGCCAGCAGCCTACTAGCGGGAGAGGTCGGGGAGCTGTTTTTT
TRBV12-3/TRBV12-4	TRBD2	TRBJ2-1	few	CASSLDGRTVEQFF	TGTGCCAGCAGTTTGGACGGGAGGACGGTTGAGCAGTTCTTC
TRBV28	NA	TRBJ2-2	NA	CASSLFAGGVDTGELFF	TGTGCCAGCAGTTTATTTGCCGGGGGAGTGGACACCGGGGAGCTGTTTTTT
TRBV7-9	NA	TRBJ2-3	NA	CASSLGPGGDTDTQYF	TGTGCCAGCAGCTTAGGGCCCGGGGGAGATACAGATACGCAGTATTTT
TRBV10-3	TRBD2	TRBJ2-7	NA	CAISDGLAVMEQYF	TGTGCCATCAGTGACGGTCTAGCGGTGATGGAGCAGTACTTC
TRBV7-2	NA	TRBJ1-2	NA	CASSLALGGGDGYTF	TGTGCCAGCAGCTTAGCGTTAGGGGGAGGGGATGGCTACACCTTC